Listed below are T cell receptor beta chains from one sample, sequenced in a study of blood T cell repertoires in COVID-19. The repertoire was sequenced with immunoSEQ multiplex PCR; TCRdb's copy has only in-frame clones and lacks some. The table records about 190,000 clones, approximately 84% of them present only once. Sequenced: PBMCs or T cells enriched from blood (not recorded which). Receptors were obtained from a woman in her thirties who had recovered from COVID-19. The CDR3 runs from the conserved cysteine through the conserved F or W. Fields, in order: clone size, V gene, J gene, D gene, CDR3 protein, CDR3 DNA. The D gene is left open where the match is weak. Clone size is stated in some rows and not others, as once, few, many or a class when expanded.

>NA|TRBV28|TRBJ2-3|NA
CAITGSHSTDTQYF
TGTGCCATCACAGGTTCTCATAGCACAGATACGCAGTATTTT
>NA|TRBV30|TRBJ2-7|TRBD1
CAWRPGQGTYEQYF
TGTGCCTGGAGACCGGGACAGGGTACCTACGAGCAGTACTTC
>NA|TRBV9|TRBJ1-3|TRBD1
CASSPGGGDSGNTIYF
TGTGCCAGCAGCCCAGGGGGTGGGGACTCTGGAAACACCATATATTTT
>NA|TRBV12-3/TRBV12-4|TRBJ2-1|NA
CASTSGFWDEQFF
TGTGCCAGCACCTCAGGGTTTTGGGATGAGCAGTTCTTC
>NA|TRBV6-5|TRBJ1-2|NA
CASSYVQEANYGYTF
TGTGCCAGCAGTTACGTCCAGGAAGCTAACTATGGCTACACCTTC
>NA|TRBV4-1|TRBJ1-5|NA
CASSRRQGGQPQHF
TGCGCCAGCAGCCGTCGGCAGGGAGGACAGCCCCAGCATTTT
>NA|TRBV3-1/TRBV3-2|TRBJ1-5|NA
CASSHGGSSNQPQHF
TGTGCCAGCAGCCACGGGGGTTCTAGCAATCAGCCCCAGCATTTT
>few|TRBV7-8|TRBJ2-7|TRBD2
CASSLVNPGLAGVGAYEQYF
TGTGCCAGCAGCTTAGTTAACCCGGGACTAGCGGGAGTGGGGGCCTACGAGCAGTACTTC
>NA|TRBV6-5|TRBJ1-1|NA
CASSVRQQNTEAFF
TGTGCCAGCAGCGTTAGACAGCAGAACACTGAAGCTTTCTTT
>once|TRBV28|TRBJ1-2|NA
CASSQGQSTVYGYTF
TGTGCCAGCAGCCAAGGACAGAGTACGGTCTATGGCTACACCTTC
>NA|TRBV6-2/TRBV6-3|TRBJ1-1|NA
CASSYGGRNTEAFF
TGTGCCAGCAGTTACGGTGGGAGGAACACTGAAGCTTTCTTT
>NA|TRBV5-5|TRBJ2-2|NA
CASSFQGLEGGELFF
TGTGCCAGCAGCTTTCAGGGCTTGGAGGGCGGGGAGCTGTTTTTT
>NA|TRBV7-2|TRBJ2-5|TRBD2
CASSLDGGGKTQYF
TGTGCCAGCAGCTTAGACGGGGGAGGGAAGACCCAGTACTTC
>NA|TRBV27|TRBJ2-1|TRBD2
CASSLVRLAGSYNEQFF
TGTGCCAGCAGTTTAGTTCGTCTAGCGGGCTCCTACAATGAGCAGTTCTTC
>few|TRBV5-1|TRBJ1-4|TRBD1
CASSLNGPGGVEKLFF
TGCGCCAGCAGCCTCAACGGGCCAGGGGGCGTTGAAAAACTGTTTTTT
>NA|TRBV10-3|TRBJ2-5|TRBD2
CAIGASGGVAGETQYF
TGTGCCATCGGTGCTAGCGGGGGGGTGGCAGGGGAGACCCAGTACTTC
>NA|TRBV6-6|TRBJ1-2|NA
CASSYVAGFGYTF
TGTGCCAGCAGTTACGTAGCAGGGTTCGGCTACACCTTC
>NA|TRBV3-1/TRBV3-2|TRBJ2-1|NA
CASSQKAVEQFF
TGTGCCAGCAGCCAGAAAGCGGTAGAGCAGTTCTTC
>few|TRBV16|TRBJ1-1|NA
CASSPQQYTEAFF
TGTGCCAGCAGTCCTCAACAGTACACTGAAGCTTTCTTT
>NA|TRBV28|TRBJ2-2|NA
CASVGRNTGELFF
TGTGCCAGCGTGGGCAGAAACACCGGGGAGCTGTTTTTT
>few|TRBV5-4|TRBJ1-1|TRBD1
CASSPGQGISEAFF
TGTGCCAGCAGCCCGGGACAGGGAATCTCTGAAGCTTTCTTT
>NA|TRBV21-1|TRBJ1-6|NA
CASSKAGSHPTGSNSPLHF
TGTGCCAGCAGCAAAGCGGGGAGCCACCCTACAGGGAGTAATTCACCCCTCCACTTT
>NA|TRBV11-3|TRBJ2-2|NA
CASSFGTGELFF
TGTGCCAGCAGCTTCGGCACCGGGGAGCTGTTTTTT
>NA|TRBV29-1|TRBJ2-3|TRBD2
CSVELAGGPGTDTQYF
TGCAGCGTTGAACTAGCGGGAGGGCCGGGTACAGATACGCAGTATTTT
>NA|TRBV2|TRBJ1-2|TRBD1
CASSDDRGPQYGYTF
TGTGCCAGCAGCGATGACAGGGGGCCGCAATACGGCTACACCTTC
>NA|TRBV28|TRBJ2-1|NA
CASTSSGQISGEQFF
TGTGCCAGCACCTCTTCTGGACAGATTTCTGGTGAGCAGTTCTTC
>NA|TRBV4-2|TRBJ2-2|TRBD2
CASSSGLPNTGELFF
TGTGCCAGCAGCTCGGGACTACCGAACACCGGGGAGCTGTTTTTT
>NA|TRBV28|TRBJ2-7|NA
CASSREAGGSYEQYF
TGTGCCAGCAGCCGCGAGGCGGGCGGCTCCTACGAGCAGTACTTC
>NA|TRBV14|TRBJ1-2|NA
CASSQDMGRVIDGYTF
TGTGCCAGCAGCCAAGATATGGGCAGGGTTATCGATGGCTACACCTTC
>NA|TRBV7-3|TRBJ2-7|NA
CASSLSPDTGDEQYF
TGTGCCAGCAGCTTAAGTCCGGACACGGGGGACGAGCAGTACTTC
>NA|TRBV5-1|TRBJ2-5|NA
CASSLGPTRGETQYF
TGCGCCAGCAGCTTGGGCCCCACACGGGGAGAGACCCAGTACTTC
>NA|TRBV27|TRBJ2-3|TRBD2
CASSSLGGRSGTDTQYF
TGTGCCAGCAGTTCCCTCGGGGGGAGGTCGGGCACAGATACGCAGTATTTT
>once|TRBV5-3|TRBJ2-3|TRBD2
CARSPATSGGFTDTQYF
TGTGCCAGAAGCCCAGCGACTAGCGGGGGGTTCACAGATACGCAGTATTTT
>once|TRBV30|TRBJ2-1|NA
CAWSVVGGEQFF
TGTGCCTGGAGTGTAGTAGGGGGTGAGCAGTTCTTC
>NA|TRBV20-1|TRBJ1-6|NA
CSASEARRYNSPLHF
TGCAGTGCTAGTGAGGCCCGCAGGTATAATTCACCCCTCCACTTT
>NA|TRBV18|TRBJ2-1|NA
CASSPLAAGLGSYNEQFF
TGTGCCAGCTCACCACTAGCGGCTGGACTCGGCTCCTACAATGAGCAGTTCTTC
>NA|TRBV5-1|TRBJ2-3|NA
CASSASLRARTDTQYF
TGCGCCAGCAGCGCGTCCCTCAGGGCGAGGACAGATACGCAGTATTTT
>NA|TRBV7-3|TRBJ1-2|TRBD1
CASSLGPTGAGYTF
TGTGCCAGCAGCTTAGGGCCTACAGGGGCCGGCTACACCTTC
>NA|TRBV6-5|TRBJ1-6|NA
CASSWRVDNSPLHF
TGTGCCAGCAGTTGGAGGGTGGATAATTCACCCCTCCACTTT
>NA|TRBV7-2|TRBJ2-1|TRBD1
CASSSRDRDYNEQFF
TGTGCCAGCAGCTCCCGGGACAGGGATTACAATGAGCAGTTCTTC
>NA|TRBV6-5|TRBJ2-1|TRBD1
CASSHGQGAENEQFF
TGTGCCAGCAGCCACGGGCAGGGGGCTGAGAATGAGCAGTTCTTC
>NA|TRBV5-4|TRBJ2-4|TRBD1
CASRDRAENIQYF
TGTGCTTCTAGGGACAGGGCAGAAAACATTCAGTACTTC
>NA|TRBV30|TRBJ1-6|TRBD1
CAWSGQGSNSPLHF
TGTGCCTGGAGTGGACAGGGGAGCAATTCACCCCTCCACTTT
>NA|TRBV6-5|TRBJ2-3|TRBD1
CASSSRGPSTDTQYF
TGTGCCAGCAGCAGCAGGGGGCCGAGCACAGATACGCAGTATTTT
>NA|TRBV10-3|TRBJ1-6|NA
CAISEGGSPLHF
TGTGCCATCAGTGAGGGCGGTTCACCCCTCCACTTT
>few|TRBV3-1/TRBV3-2|TRBJ2-1|NA
CASSQGYEQFF
TGTGCCAGCAGTCAGGGCTATGAGCAGTTCTTC
>NA|TRBV7-2|TRBJ1-1|NA
CASSHSGRVNTEAFF
TGTGCCAGCAGTCATTCCGGTCGTGTGAACACTGAAGCTTTCTTT
>NA|TRBV24-1|TRBJ1-5|NA
CATAGAGNQPQHF
TGTGCCACCGCAGGGGCGGGTAATCAGCCCCAGCATTTT
>NA|TRBV6-5|TRBJ2-5|NA
CASSYDSRHQETQYF
TGTGCCAGCAGTTACGACTCCCGGCACCAAGAGACCCAGTACTTC
>NA|TRBV27|TRBJ1-5|NA
CASRLTGANQPQHF
TGTGCCAGCAGGTTAACAGGAGCGAATCAGCCCCAGCATTTT
>NA|TRBV25-1|TRBJ1-1|NA
CASSREMNTEAFF
TGTGCCAGTTCGCGGGAAATGAACACTGAAGCTTTCTTT
>NA|TRBV5-1|TRBJ2-5|NA
CASGTSGGRETQYF
TGCGCCAGCGGTACATCTGGAGGGCGAGAGACCCAGTACTTC
>NA|TRBV11-2|TRBJ2-1|NA
CASSFRDSLSYNEQFF
TGTGCCAGCAGCTTTAGGGACTCCCTATCCTACAATGAGCAGTTCTTC
>NA|TRBV5-1|TRBJ1-1|NA
CASSSRPGGDSEAFF
TGCGCCAGCAGCTCCCGTCCGGGAGGAGACAGCGAGGCTTTCTTT
>NA|TRBV9|TRBJ1-3|TRBD1
CASSVSQAGQGYTIYF
TGTGCCAGCAGCGTATCACAGGCGGGACAGGGATACACCATATATTTT